What follows describes a single T cell receptor beta chain. The data belong to a study of blood T cell repertoires in COVID-19. Across the study: Sites in the United States, Italy and Spain provided acute and convalescent COVID-19 samples.

This table comes from immunoSEQ multiplex PCR, and its TCRdb copy is limited to in-frame clones, with some not included. Here the sample spans 80,000 or so clones, approximately 89% being singletons. The sequenced material came from peripheral blood. The clonotype was recovered from a man aged 50 to 59 with acute or convalescent COVID-19.

CDR3 DNA sequence: TGTGCCTGGAGTGTAGGGGGGGGTCCAGGACTAGCCGATGAGCAGTTCTTC. This codes for CAWSVGGGPGLADEQFF. V and J are TRBV30 and TRBJ2-1; 8 bases align to TRBD2. With 0 bases clipped from V and 8 bases from J, the junction kept 15 bases outside the gene matches. The CDR3 loop spans 17 amino acids. The germline V gene encodes CDR1 GTSNPN and CDR2 SVGIG (reference sequence).